These 7 T cell receptor beta chains originate from one sample sequenced in a study of follicular helper T cells after annual influenza vaccination. The sample's time point: 2014-2015 season, pre-vaccination. Produced via immunoSEQ multiplex PCR; TCRdb's table is partial and in-frame only. The sample comprises 10,000 or so clones, over 65% of which are singletons, and more than 0.9% rests with the top ten. The sample was CXCR5- memory CD4+ T cells sorted from blood, taken on the day of influenza vaccination. Every receptor here comes from an adult who received the influenza vaccine.

The V call is TRBV7-2, the J call TRBJ2-1, with 8 bases lining up with TRBD1. CDR3 size: 13 residues. Losses at the gene ends were 3 bases for V and 11 bases for J; bases not matched to a gene: 6. CDR1 is SGHTA, CDR2 FQGNSA, per germline. CDR3 DNA sequence: TGTGCCAGCAGCTTGGAACAGGGGGTCCAGCAGTTCTTC. Amino acids: CASSLEQGVQQFF.

This rearrangement joins TRBV6-5 to TRBJ1-6; D ambiguous. From germline, CDR1 is MNHEY and CDR2 SVGAGI. V lost 6 bases and J lost 10, with 16 bases in between. The CDR3 consists of 14 residues. The CDR3: CASRTPGLTSPLHF. CDR3 in DNA: TGTGCCAGCAGGACACCAGGCCTCACCTCACCCCTCCACTTT.

The V call is TRBV5-1, the J call TRBJ1-1, with D possibly being TRBD1 (5 bases). Trimming removed 4 bases at V and 7 bases at J, with 20 bases between. CDR1 is SGHRS and CDR2 is YFSETQ in the germline V gene. The CDR3 extends over 15 amino acids. The CDR3 DNA is TGCGCCAGCAGCCCCAGTTTTGGGGCGGAAGGTGAAGCTTTCTTT. It codes for CASSPSFGAEGEAFF.

The chain combines TRBV5-4 with TRBJ1-1, with D unclear. V lost 4 bases to trimming and J lost 0 bases, with 16 bases between them. The germline V gene encodes CDR1 SGHNT and CDR2 YYREEE (reference sequence). This CDR3 has 16 amino acids. The CDR3 is CASSPPGQRMNTEAFF. CDR3 nucleotide sequence: TGTGCCAGCAGCCCTCCCGGGCAGCGCATGAACACTGAAGCTTTCTTT.

The CDR3 sequence is CASSLVTYRGPRRPDTQYF. In DNA form, the CDR3 reads TGTGCCAGCAGCTTAGTAACCTACCGAGGGCCACGTAGACCAGATACGCAGTATTTT. V is TRBV7-2 and J is TRBJ2-3; TRBD2 is a possible D gene (5 bases). CDR1 SGHTA and CDR2 FQGNSA come from the germline V gene. The length of the CDR3 is 19 residues. V shed 1 base and J shed 4 bases, with 24 bases lying between them. Full variable domain (missing parts from reference TRBV7-2 and TRBJ2-3): GAGVSQSPSNKVTEKGKDVELRCDPISGHTALYWYRQSLGQGLEFLIYFQGNSAPDKSGLPSDRFSAERTGGSVSTLTIQRTQQEDSAVYLCASSLVTYRGPRRPDTQYFGPGTRLTVL.

The V gene is TRBV9, the J gene TRBJ2-4, with TRBD2 matching over 11 bases. In germline, CDR1 is SGDLS, CDR2 YYNGEE. The CDR3 is 16 amino acids. V dropped 2 bases and J dropped 2; count of bases not matched to a gene: 3. This CDR3 is CASSVSGGAPKNIQYF. For the CDR3, the DNA is TGTGCCAGCAGCGTTAGCGGGGGGGCCCCCAAAAACATTCAGTACTTC.

This clone has a handful of counts. The chain recombines TRBV12-5 with TRBJ2-5; TRBD2 aligns across 11 bases. V shed 6 bases and J 5 bases; nucleotides not matched to a gene: 11. Germline V gene sequence: CDR1 LGHNT, CDR2 FRNRAP. CDR3 length equals 16 residues. For the CDR3, the DNA is TGTGCTAGTGGCCCCGAGGTAGCGGGGGGGCTCGAGACCCAGTACTTC. Amino acid sequence: CASGPEVAGGLETQYF.